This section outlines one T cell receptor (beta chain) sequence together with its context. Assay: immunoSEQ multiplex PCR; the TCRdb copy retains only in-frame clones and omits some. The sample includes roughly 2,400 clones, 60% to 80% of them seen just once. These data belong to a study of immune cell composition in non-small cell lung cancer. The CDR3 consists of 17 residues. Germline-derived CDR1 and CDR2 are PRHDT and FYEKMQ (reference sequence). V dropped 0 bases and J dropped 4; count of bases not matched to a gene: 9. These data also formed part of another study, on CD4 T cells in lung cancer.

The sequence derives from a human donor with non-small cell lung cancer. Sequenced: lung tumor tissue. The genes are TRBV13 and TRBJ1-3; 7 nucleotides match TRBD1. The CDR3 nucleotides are TGTGCCAGCAGCTTAGGGATCTCTGGACAGGTGGGAAACACCATATATTTT. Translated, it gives CASSLGISGQVGNTIYF.